These T cell receptor beta chains were read from a single sample in a study of blood T cells in healthy people across ages. TCRdb reprocessed the 5' RACE reads with MiXCR, giving one entry per CDR3 protein. The sample lists nearly 1 million distinct CDR3 sequences; about 53% were seen once. The source material was blood. The receptors come from a woman aged 60-70 years in good health. Each CDR3 is given with its conserved first and last residue. The order of the fields is V gene, D gene, J gene, clone size, CDR3 DNA, CDR3 protein. D genes are given only for firm matches. The size field is filled for only some rows; it gives once, few, many or a size class.

>TRBV10-1|.|TRBJ2-5|few
TGCGCCAGCAGTGGACAGACCCAAGAGACCCAGTACTTC
CASSGQTQETQYF
>TRBV20-1|.|TRBJ2-6|few
TGCAGTGCTAGAGACCTTGGGGCCAACGTCCTGACTTTC
CSARDLGANVLTF
>TRBV7-2|.|TRBJ2-7|many
TGTGCCAGCAGGCTGACATCTAACTACGAGCAGTACTTC
CASRLTSNYEQYF
>TRBV6-2/TRBV6-3|TRBD1|TRBJ2-7|.
TGTGCCAGCCGTGAGGGGGGGACAGGGTCCTACGAGCAGTACTTC
CASREGGTGSYEQYF
>TRBV24-1|.|TRBJ2-3|few
TGTGCCACCAGTGATAATCCGGATACGCAGTATTTT
CATSDNPDTQYF
>TRBV6-6|.|TRBJ2-1|few
TGTGCCAGCAGACTAGAGGGAGGTGGGCACAATGAGCAGTTCTTC
CASRLEGGGHNEQFF
>TRBV5-1|.|TRBJ2-7|few
TGCGCCAGCAGGAACGGTGGGGGCTGGTACGAGCAGTACTTC
CASRNGGGWYEQYF
>TRBV6-5|TRBD1|TRBJ1-1|.
TGTGCCAGCGGGGAAGAGGGGGCCAACACTGAAGCTTTCTTT
CASGEEGANTEAFF
>TRBV10-3|.|TRBJ1-1|.
TGTGCCATCAGTGAGTCGACGGGGATCACTGAAGCTTTCTTT
CAISESTGITEAFF
>TRBV27|TRBD2|TRBJ2-1|.
TGTGCCAGCAGTTTATCGCCTCGACCCGGGACTAGGCGGGCCTACAATGAGCAGTTCTTC
CASSLSPRPGTRRAYNEQFF
>TRBV9|.|TRBJ2-2|.
TGTGCCAGCAGCGTAGGGCTCATCCTCCGGCGGGGTAACACCGGGGAGCTGTTTTTT
CASSVGLILRRGNTGELFF
>TRBV6-2/TRBV6-3|.|TRBJ2-6|.
TGTGCCAGCAGTTACGATGGGGCCAACGTCCTGACTTTC
CASSYDGANVLTF